The next 12 T cell receptor beta chains were all read from a single sample in a study of cytomegalovirus exposure and HLA in healthy donors. Researchers ran the PCR with 60 Vbeta and 13 Jbeta primers. Generated by immunoSEQ multiplex PCR, the TCRdb table keeps only in-frame clones and is missing some. The profile shows 150,000 to 200,000 clones, roughly three quarters of them singletons. The specimen was PBMCs. These receptors were collected from a man aged 40-55 years in good health and CMV-seropositive.

A note on this clone: Other DNA sequences from this sample encode an identical CDR3 as well. The genes are TRBV11-3 and TRBJ2-1; D is possibly TRBD1 (6 bases). The V gene lost 6 bases and the J gene lost 6 bases, with 9 bases spanning the gap. CDR3 length: 12 amino acids. Germline V gene sequence: CDR1 SGHNT, CDR2 YENEEA. For the CDR3, the DNA is TGTGCCAGCAGTGGCAGGGGCAATGAGCAGTTCTTC. Protein: CASSGRGNEQFF.

The rearrangement joins TRBV7-2 to TRBJ1-4; tentative D call: TRBD1 (5 bases). CDR1 and CDR2 (germline): SGHTA, FQGNSA. The ends were cut back, 5 bases at V and 7 bases at J, with 11 bases in the middle. The CDR3 is 13 residues long. The DNA for the CDR3 is TGTGCCAGCAGCCTGCGGCAGGGTGAAAAACTGTTTTTT. It yields the protein CASSLRQGEKLFF.

In this sample, this clone turned up once. V and J are TRBV28 and TRBJ2-7; tentatively, D is TRBD1 (6 bases). The CDR3 is 14 residues long. V was shortened by 5 bases and J by 3 bases, with 14 bases between the two germline ends. The germline V gene encodes CDR1 MDHEN and CDR2 SYDVKM. CDR3 nucleotide sequence: TGTGCCAGCAGTCTTCAGGGGTGGGACTACGAGCAGTACTTC. This translates into CASSLQGWDYEQYF.

This clone was seen just once. Compared with germline, one end of the junction differs, possibly owing to a read error. Other DNA sequences of this sample code for an identical CDR3. The rearrangement joins TRBV5-1 to TRBJ2-4; D is possibly TRBD1 (5 bases). The CDR3 is 15 residues long. Germline V gene data show CDR1 as SGHRS and CDR2 as YFSETQ. For the CDR3, the DNA is TGTGCCAGCAGCTTGGCAACAGGCGGTACAAACATTCAGTACTTC. Its translation is CASSLATGGTNIQYF.

The chain has TRBV29-1 and TRBJ1-1; D unclear. V gave up 4 bases and J gave up 2 bases, with 11 bases separating them. The CDR3 totals 13 residues. CDR1 is SQVTM and CDR2 is ANQGSEA in the germline V gene. This chain's CDR3 is CSVAGLGNTEAFF. For the CDR3, the DNA is TGCAGCGTTGCTGGACTCGGCAACACTGAAGCTTTCTTT.

This clone was found a few times. The rearrangement uses TRBV7-2 and TRBJ1-1; the D gene is possibly TRBD1 (5 bases). CDR3 length: 14 amino acids. Germline V gene sequence: CDR1 SGHTA, CDR2 FQGNSA. V was cut by 1 base and J by 2 bases, with 8 bases left in between. The CDR3 is CASSLGGANTEAFF. CDR3 nucleotides: TGTGCCAGCAGCTTAGGTGGGGCCAACACTGAAGCTTTCTTT.

The chain employs TRBV4-3 and TRBJ2-7; D possibly corresponds to TRBD1 (5 bases). The V end lost 4 bases, the J end lost 0 bases, and 10 bases lay between the germline ends. The length of the CDR3 is 14 residues. Germline V gene data show CDR1 as LGHNA and CDR2 as YSLEER. In nucleotides, the CDR3 is TGCGCCAGCAGCCTGACCGACAGCTCCTACGAGCAGTACTTC. This translates into CASSLTDSSYEQYF.

The chain recombines TRBV2 with TRBJ2-5; D perhaps matches TRBD2 (6 bases). Germline CDR1 and CDR2: SNHLY and FYNNEI. The CDR3 contains 14 residues. V was cut by 4 bases and J by 0 bases, with 9 bases left in between. CDR3 protein: CASSGVADQETQYF. For the CDR3, the DNA is TGTGCCAGCAGTGGTGTAGCGGACCAAGAGACCCAGTACTTC.

This clone was seen more than once but under ten times. This chain joins TRBV5-4 and TRBJ1-4; D not certain. V was cut by 2 bases and J by 8 bases, with 13 bases left in between. CDR1 and CDR2 (germline): SGHNT, YYREEE (reference sequence). The CDR3 sequence is 14 residues long. The CDR3 is CASSFAIGEEKLFF. CDR3 DNA: TGTGCCAGCAGCTTTGCGATCGGTGAGGAAAAACTGTTTTTT.

This clone was observed once. The chain couples TRBV5-1 to TRBJ1-3, with a possible D match to TRBD1 (5 bases). CDR1 SGHRS and CDR2 YFSETQ come from the germline V gene. Trimming left V 4 bases short and J 2 bases short, with 13 bases between. The CDR3 is 15 residues long. This CDR3 reads CASSPDDSPGNTIYF. The CDR3 DNA reads as TGCGCCAGCAGCCCCGACGACAGCCCTGGAAACACCATATATTTT.

The J gene is TRBJ2-2, the V gene TRBV9; 7 positions agree with TRBD2. The CDR3 length is 14 residues. J was trimmed by 6 bases and V by 3 bases; bases with no gene match: 5. Germline V gene sequence: CDR1 SGDLS, CDR2 YYNGEE. The CDR3 sequence is CASSGAGSAGELFF. In DNA, the CDR3 is TGTGCCAGCAGCGGAGCGGGGTCGGCCGGGGAGCTGTTTTTT.

This clone appeared a single time. The genes are TRBV21-1 and TRBJ1-1. TRBV21-1 is deemed a pseudogene. The CDR3 has 16 residues. This chain's CDR3 is CASSKIAGGGGTEAFF. CDR3 nucleotides: TGTGCCAGCAGCAAAATAGCTGGGGGAGGGGGCACTGAAGCTTTCTTT.